The source of this T cell receptor beta chain is a study of human CD8 memory T cell subsets. Per germline, CDR1 SGHVS and CDR2 FQNEAQ. The CDR3 is made up of 17 amino acids. Libraries targeted TCR beta using 5' RACE with UMIs. TCRdb re-called the 5' RACE reads and gives one entry per CDR3 protein, without DNA. The table lists about 10,000 distinct CDR3 sequences. Study outcomes and limitations: For stem-like memory and precursor exhausted T cells, diversity was similarly high, which was not true of effector memory cells. By Chao1 estimates, precursor exhausted T cells appeared less diverse than stem-like memory T cells. Both stem-like subsets shared clonotypes with effector memory cells. However, the stem-like memory and precursor exhausted T cell repertoires overlapped with each other only minimally.

Notes on this clonotype: Its antigen is as yet unknown.

Sequences were obtained from CD8+ T cells from PBMCs. The receptor comes from a human donor in good health. The gene calls are TRBV7-8 and TRBJ2-2; TCRdb names TRBD1, which stays unverified in the absence of DNA. CDR3 in amino acids: CASSPDRVVLNTGELFF. Full variable domain (outside the CDR3, taken from reference TRBV7-8 and TRBJ2-2): GAGVSQSPRYKVAKRGQDVALRCDPISGHVSLFWYQQALGQGPEFLTYFQNEAQLDKSGLPSDRFFAERPEGSVSTLKIQRTQQEDSAVYLCASSPDRVVLNTGELFFGEGSRLTVL.